This entry describes one T cell receptor beta chain. This sample is drawn from a study of shared clonotypes between healthy human individuals. J gave up 1 base and V 4 bases, and 11 bases lay outside the gene matches. Germline V CDR1 and CDR2: SEHNR, FQNEAQ (reference sequence). The CDR3 has 18 amino acids. Data came from immunoSEQ multiplex PCR; TCRdb stores just in-frame clones and leaves some out. Here the sample spans approximately 600,000 clones, roughly 95% being singletons. CD8 cells regarded as naive lacked CD45RO, were positively chosen for CCR7, and omitted terminally differentiated effector memory CD45RA+ cells.

The material sequenced was naive CD8+ T cells sorted from blood. The V gene is TRBV7-9, the J gene TRBJ2-2; 8 positions match TRBD1. The TCR originated in a woman aged 30 to 39 in good health. As DNA, the CDR3 is TGTGCCAGCAGCTCGGACACTATCAGGGGGCGGAACACCGGGGAGCTGTTTTTT. Protein sequence: CASSSDTIRGRNTGELFF.